The next 8 T cell receptor beta chains were all read from a single sample in a study of shared clonotypes between healthy human individuals. This table comes from immunoSEQ multiplex PCR, and its TCRdb copy is limited to in-frame clones, with some not included. Here the sample spans 550,000 to 850,000 clones, just under 75% being singletons. Material: memory CD4+ T cells sorted from blood. Subset noted: CD45RA-negative fraction. These receptors were obtained from a woman younger than 45 in good health.

The chain recombines TRBV4-2 with TRBJ2-1, with 7 nucleotides matching TRBD1. The germline gives CDR1 LGHNA, CDR2 YNFKEQ. CDR3 length equals 14 residues. The junction had 3 bases not matched to a gene; V was cut back by 4 bases and J by 3 bases. As DNA, the CDR3 is TGTGCCAGCAGCCCCGACAGGGTCTACAATGAGCAGTTCTTC. Its protein is CASSPDRVYNEQFF.

A few counts support this clone. CDR3 DNA: TGTGCCAGCAGCTTAACGGGGCAGAAACAGTCTCTAGAGACCCAGTACTTC. It translates to CASSLTGQKQSLETQYF. The chain has TRBV7-3 and TRBJ2-5; D might be TRBD1 (5 bases). This CDR3 comprises 17 residues. The ends were cut back, 0 bases at V and 4 bases at J, with 18 bases in the middle. CDR1 is SGHTA and CDR2 is FQGTGA in the germline V gene. Combining the CDR3 with reference TRBV7-3 and TRBJ2-5 gives the whole variable domain GAGVSQTPSNKVTEKGKYVELRCDPISGHTALYWYRQSLGQGPEFLIYFQGTGAADDSGLPNDRFFAVRPEGSVSTLKIQRTERGDSAVYLCASSLTGQKQSLETQYFGPGTRLLVL.

This clone occurred a few times. This sequence joins TRBV11-2 and TRBJ2-3, with D perhaps matching TRBD1 (6 bases). Germline loops: CDR1 SGHAT, CDR2 FQNNGV. This CDR3 spans 15 amino acids. Trimming left V 5 bases short and J 1 base short, with 13 bases between. The CDR3 nucleotides read TGTGCCAGCAGCGAATCACAGGGCCGCACAGATACGCAGTATTTT. Amino acid sequence: CASSESQGRTDTQYF.

This chain uses TRBV30 with TRBJ2-7; 8 bases agree with TRBD1. CDR3 length equals 16 residues. Looked up from germline, CDR1 is GTSNPN and CDR2 is SVGIG (reference sequence). V dropped 5 bases and J dropped 1; count of bases not matched to a gene: 13. The CDR3 here is CAWGSFRDRSSYEQYF. Here the CDR3 DNA reads TGTGCCTGGGGATCCTTCCGGGACAGGTCGTCCTACGAGCAGTACTTC.

The chain carries TRBV6-1 and TRBJ1-4, with D unclear. Germline V gene lookup returns CDR1 MNHNS and CDR2 SASEGT. This CDR3 has 15 residues. V gave up 7 bases and J gave up 5 bases, with 17 bases separating them. CDR3 sequence reads: CASTEVGGGNEKLFF. The CDR3 coding sequence is TGTGCCAGCACCGAGGTCGGCGGCGGGAATGAAAAACTGTTTTTT.

The rearrangement uses TRBV27 and TRBJ1-1, with 8 bases aligning to TRBD1. Germline V gene data show CDR1 as MNHEY and CDR2 as SMNVEV (reference sequence). The CDR3 extends over 14 amino acids. The J segment lost 5 bases and the V segment lost 3 bases, leaving 5 bases of the junction unmatched. The chain's CDR3 is CASSLDRARTEAFF. As DNA, the CDR3 is TGTGCCAGCAGTTTGGACAGGGCGAGGACTGAAGCTTTCTTT.

The V call is TRBV5-1, the J call TRBJ1-6; D remains ambiguous. Germline CDR1 and CDR2: SGHRS and YFSETQ. Deletions cut 0 bases from V and 7 bases from J, with 8 bases between. The CDR3 sequence is 14 residues long. The CDR3 nucleotides are TGCGCCAGCAGCTTGGTCGAGAAGAATTCACCCCTCCACTTT. Encoded protein: CASSLVEKNSPLHF. Full variable domain (remainder filled in from reference TRBV5-1 and TRBJ1-6): KAGVTQTPRYLIKTRGQQVTLSCSPISGHRSVSWYQQTPGQGLQFLFEYFSETQRNKGNFPGRFSGRQFSNSRSEMNVSTLELGDSALYLCASSLVEKNSPLHFGNGTRLTVT.

The V gene is TRBV7-7, the J gene TRBJ2-3; TRBD2 agrees at 8 bases. The CDR3 runs to 18 residues. The germline V gene encodes CDR1 SSHAT and CDR2 FNYEAQ (reference sequence). J lost 5 bases, V lost 1 base, and 14 bases had no gene match. The CDR3 nucleotides read TGTGCCAGCAGCTTAGGTCTTGGGAGCGGGAGTATAGTAGATACGCAGTATTTT. Amino acid sequence: CASSLGLGSGSIVDTQYF.